This T cell receptor (beta chain) was documented in a study of CD8+CD57+ T cells in acquired aplastic anemia (dated by TCRdb to the late 2010s). Background for the entire study: DNA extracted from sorted CD4+ and CD8+ cells had a mean of roughly 3.4 ug, with a range of roughly 0.19 to 27.4 ug. For healthy donor samples, the average read count was about 10.8 million for CD4+ cells and roughly 12 million for CD8+ cells.

Trimming removed 4 bases from V and 2 bases from J, leaving 12 bases between the germline ends. Measured from the cysteine to the phenylalanine, the CDR3 is 14 residues long. The retained sequence is limited to the CDR3, 42 bases, with the frame set at the first base. From the germline V gene, CDR1 is MNHNS and CDR2 is SASEGT. On the study overall, not on this receptor specifically: Roughly 30 CD8+ CDR3 sequences were shared between patients and controls but appeared highly expressed in patients and within their immunodominant clones. Between patients and healthy controls, no significant difference in CD8+ Simpson's diversity was found (P=0.060).

Profiling of TCR beta VDJ combinations and CDR3 sequences used genomic DNA as the template. TCR repertoire sequencing was run on an Illumina HiSeq 2000. The study's processing was this. Repertoires were assessed using TRBV/TRBJ rearrangement plots, CDR3 size and DJ length profiles, and Simpson's diversity index. The most abundant DNA sequence in the deep sequencing data was defined as the immunodominant clone. CDR3 amino acid sequences were checked for sharing across subjects and were also compared against the VDJdb database and published repertoires. Using fastp trimming at Q25 and MiXCR clonotype assembly, TCRdb reanalyzed the public sequencing data and kept in-frame beta chains. All rows with the same CDR3 protein become a single entry with the most common DNA and genes. The V and J calls reflect TCRdb's pipeline rather than the authors' work. In this sample the table shows about 180,000 distinct CDR3 sequences, under 55% of which occur a single time. The ten largest make up roughly 3% of the sample.

This clonotype was recorded at least ten times. Its antigen has not been determined. Within one base of it there is no much larger clone, and no base qualities were kept. The study deep-sequenced TCR repertoires of sorted CD4+ and CD8+ blood T cells from severe aplastic anemia patients and healthy subjects. Ficoll-Paque density gradient centrifugation was used to isolate peripheral blood mononuclear cells. Before DNA extraction, CD4+ and CD8+ T cells were sorted by FACS or by magnetic beads. The sample taken for sequencing was sorted CD4+, CD8+, or CD8+CD57+ T cells (not recorded which) from PBMCs. The rearrangement combines TRBV6-1 with TRBJ2-7; the D gene could be either TRBD1 or TRBD2, each agreeing at 5 bases. The source is a human donor in good health. The DNA reads TGTGCCAGCAGTGGCCGGGACGCAACCTACGAGCAGTACTTC. Its product reads: CASSGRDATYEQYF.